These 8 T cell receptor beta chains came from one sample sequenced in a study of neoadjuvant anti-PD-1 for oral cavity cancer. TCRdb keeps only in-frame clones here, not all; method: immunoSEQ multiplex PCR. The data show about 9,800 clones, approximately 64% seen once. As to time point: after neoadjuvant nivolumab, at surgical resection. The sequencing here drew on PBMCs, taken after nivolumab (anti-PD-1) treatment. The receptor set was obtained from a person between 40 and 80 years old with oral cavity squamous cell carcinoma.

This clone was seen more than once but under ten times. The chain joins TRBV2 to TRBJ1-1; D is uncertain. Looked up from germline, CDR1 is SNHLY and CDR2 is FYNNEI. This CDR3 has 15 amino acids. V lost 1 base and J lost 1, with 10 bases in between. DNA of the CDR3: TGTGCCAGCAGTGAAGAGCAGCAGAGGAACACTGAAGCTTTCTTT. This gives the protein CASSEEQQRNTEAFF.

The J gene is TRBJ2-1, the V gene TRBV6-5; tentative D call: TRBD2 (6 bases). V dropped 7 bases and J dropped 1 base, with 14 bases sitting between them. The CDR3 runs 15 residues. Germline assignment: CDR1 MNHEY and CDR2 SVGAGI. CDR3 nucleotide sequence: TGTGCCAGCACCTCCCCTAGCGTTTCCTACAATGAGCAGTTCTTC. Amino acids: CASTSPSVSYNEQFF.

The table lists this clone with a few counts. This chain links TRBV5-1 with TRBJ1-2, with D unclear. The CDR3 sequence is 14 residues long. The V end was cut by 2 bases, the J end by 4 bases, with 12 bases between. Per germline, CDR1 SGHRS and CDR2 YFSETQ. CDR3 nucleotide sequence: TGCGCCAGCAGCTTATCTACAGTTCCCTATGGCTACACCTTC. It is translated as CASSLSTVPYGYTF.

V is TRBV7-9 and J is TRBJ2-7; D gene ambiguous. The V gene lost 1 base and the J gene lost 0 bases, with 7 bases spanning the gap. From germline, CDR1 is SEHNR and CDR2 FQNEAQ (reference sequence). The CDR3 contains 14 residues. CDR3: CASSLVSSSYEQYF. The CDR3 coding sequence is TGTGCCAGCAGCTTAGTCTCGAGCTCCTACGAGCAGTACTTC.

This chain joins TRBV6-5 and TRBJ1-2; D is perhaps TRBD1 (5 bases). Germline CDR1 MNHEY, CDR2 SVGAGI. The CDR3 contains 13 residues. The V gene lost 6 bases and the J gene lost 6 bases, with 14 bases spanning the gap. The CDR3 here is CASRTQAFHGYTF. The CDR3 nucleotides read TGTGCCAGCAGAACACAGGCGTTTCATGGCTACACCTTC.

This chain connects TRBV18 to TRBJ2-3; tentatively, D is TRBD2 (6 bases). The CDR3 has 15 amino acids. V was trimmed by 1 base and J by 1 base, leaving 9 bases between them. Germline V gene sequence: CDR1 KGHSH, CDR2 LQKENI. The CDR3 loop is CASSPRRGGTDTQYF. CDR3 nucleotide sequence: TGTGCCAGCTCACCACGGAGGGGTGGCACAGATACGCAGTATTTT.

The chain combines TRBV9 with TRBJ2-1, with 8 nucleotides matching TRBD2. CDR1 and CDR2 (germline): SGDLS, YYNGEE. Unmatched junction bases numbered 8, after V lost 4 bases and J lost 8 bases. This CDR3 is built from 14 residues. This chain's CDR3 is CASSISGKLDEQFF. The CDR3 DNA follows: TGTGCCAGCAGCATTAGCGGGAAGTTGGATGAGCAGTTCTTC. The entire variable domain, with the rest obtained from reference TRBV9 and TRBJ2-1, is as follows: DSGVTQTPKHLITATGQRVTLRCSPRSGDLSVYWYQQSLDQGLQFLIQYYNGEERAKGNILERFSAQQFPDLHSELNLSSLELGDSALYFCASSISGKLDEQFFGPGTRLTVL.

The V and J genes are TRBV7-2 and TRBJ2-1, with TRBD2 matching over 7 bases. Trimming removed 5 bases from V and 0 bases from J; junction bases left unmatched: 7. The V gene's germline CDR1 is SGHTA and CDR2 FQGNSA. The length of the CDR3 is 16 residues. The CDR3 loop reads CASSGPLADSYNEQFF. CDR3 DNA: TGTGCCAGCAGCGGGCCCCTAGCGGACTCCTACAATGAGCAGTTCTTC. The complete variable domain, with remaining parts taken from reference TRBV7-2 and TRBJ2-1, reads GAGVSQSPSNKVTEKGKDVELRCDPISGHTALYWYRQSLGQGLEFLIYFQGNSAPDKSGLPSDRFSAERTGGSVSTLTIQRTQQEDSAVYLCASSGPLADSYNEQFFGPGTRLTVL.